A selection of T cell receptor beta chains follows, all from one sample in a study of graft-versus-host responses after intestinal transplantation. The data were produced by immunoSEQ multiplex PCR, yet TCRdb's version contains in-frame clones alone and is incomplete. The sample includes about 150,000 clones, 80% to 95% seen only once; the top ten take 0.19%. These receptors are not linked to any known antigen. The sample consisted of unstimulated CD4+ T cells sorted from spleen or lymph node cells, taken before intestinal transplant. All receptors come from a human donor who received an intestinal transplant. Both conserved end residues are part of each CDR3. Fields, in order: clone size, V gene, D gene, J gene, CDR3 DNA, CDR3 protein. D genes are given only for firm matches. Rows give clone size only sometimes, using once, few, many, or a class for an expanded clone.

size: -; V: TRBV9; D: -; J: TRBJ2-1; DNA: TGTGCCAGCAGCGTAGTCGGCTGGAGCAATGAGCAGTTCTTC; CDR3: CASSVVGWSNEQFF
size: -; V: TRBV20-1; D: -; J: TRBJ2-3; DNA: TGCAGTCAACATCAGGGGGGTACGCAGTATTTT; CDR3: CSQHQGGTQYF
size: -; V: TRBV7-3; D: -; J: TRBJ2-6; DNA: TGTGCCAGCAACCCCCTTAGGGCCATTCAGGGGCTCCCTGGGGCCAACGTCCTGACTTTC; CDR3: CASNPLRAIQGLPGANVLTF
size: -; V: TRBV15; D: -; J: TRBJ1-1; DNA: TGTGCCACCAGGGGCGGGGGTGCGAACACTGAAGCTTTCTTT; CDR3: CATRGGGANTEAFF
size: -; V: TRBV7-3; D: TRBD2; J: TRBJ2-3; DNA: TGTGCCAGCAGCCCGGGACCGGGACTAGCGGGACTTAGCACAGATACGCAGTATTTT; CDR3: CASSPGPGLAGLSTDTQYF
size: -; V: TRBV5-1; D: -; J: TRBJ2-7; DNA: TGCGCCAGCAGCCTAGTTCTGGGAGGCTACGAGCAGTACTTC; CDR3: CASSLVLGGYEQYF
size: -; V: TRBV5-1; D: -; J: TRBJ2-1; DNA: TGCGCCAGCCGGGTTTCCAGTCTTTACAATGAGCAGTTCTTC; CDR3: CASRVSSLYNEQFF
size: once; V: TRBV29-1; D: -; J: TRBJ2-5; DNA: TGCAGCGTTTTTGGTCAGGGGTTGAAAGAGACCCAGTACTTC; CDR3: CSVFGQGLKETQYF
size: -; V: TRBV28; D: TRBD1; J: TRBJ2-7; DNA: TGTGCCAGCAGTCGCCCACAGGGGGCTGTCGAGCAGTACTTC; CDR3: CASSRPQGAVEQYF
size: -; V: TRBV6-6; D: TRBD2; J: TRBJ2-1; DNA: TGTGCCAGCAGACGACTCGCGGGAGGGGTCAATGAGCAGTTCTTC; CDR3: CASRRLAGGVNEQFF
size: -; V: TRBV19; D: TRBD1; J: TRBJ2-7; DNA: TGTGCCAGTAGTTTACAGGGACAGGGGTGGATCGAGCAGTACTTC; CDR3: CASSLQGQGWIEQYF
size: -; V: TRBV7-3; D: -; J: TRBJ2-3; DNA: TGTGCCAGCAGCTTGTTGTCGGGGATCCCGCACACAGATACGCAGTATTTT; CDR3: CASSLLSGIPHTDTQYF
size: once; V: TRBV7-2; D: -; J: TRBJ1-4; DNA: TGTGCCAGCAGCGTCCGGGCCCCGAATGAAAAACTGTTTTTT; CDR3: CASSVRAPNEKLFF
size: -; V: TRBV5-6; D: -; J: TRBJ2-5; DNA: TGTGCCAGCAGCTTAAACGGGTGGGAGACCCAGTACTTC; CDR3: CASSLNGWETQYF
size: -; V: TRBV28; D: TRBD1; J: TRBJ1-2; DNA: TGTGCCACCGGACAGGGGGGGGGCTACACCTTC; CDR3: CATGQGGGYTF
size: once; V: TRBV28; D: -; J: TRBJ1-6; DNA: TGTGCCAGCAGGAAATATGCTTCCTATAATTCACCCCTCCACTTT; CDR3: CASRKYASYNSPLHF
size: -; V: TRBV6-1; D: TRBD1; J: TRBJ1-5; DNA: TGTGCCAGCAGAACCGGGACAGTTAGCAATCAGCCCCAGCATTTT; CDR3: CASRTGTVSNQPQHF
size: -; V: TRBV6-1; D: -; J: TRBJ2-5; DNA: TGTGCCAGCAGACCGACACAGGGCGCCCAAGAGACCCAGTACTTC; CDR3: CASRPTQGAQETQYF
size: once; V: TRBV9; D: -; J: TRBJ2-2; DNA: TGTGCCAGCAGCCCGATGGGGACGGAGAACACCGGGGAGCTGTTTTTT; CDR3: CASSPMGTENTGELFF
size: -; V: TRBV5-1; D: -; J: TRBJ2-2; DNA: TGCGCCAGCAGCTTGGGGACTTACCTCACCGGGGAGCTGTTTTTT; CDR3: CASSLGTYLTGELFF
size: -; V: TRBV2; D: -; J: TRBJ1-5; DNA: TGTGCCAGCAGCTCGGGCAGGTCATATAGCAATCAGCCCCAGCATTTT; CDR3: CASSSGRSYSNQPQHF
size: once; V: TRBV7-8; D: TRBD1; J: TRBJ2-5; DNA: TGTGCCAGCAGCCAGGACAGGGCGGGGACCCAGTACTTC; CDR3: CASSQDRAGTQYF
size: -; V: TRBV5-1; D: TRBD1; J: TRBJ2-1; DNA: TGCGCCAGCAGCGGACCCACAGGGGGCGCATCTTACAATGAGCAGTTCTTC; CDR3: CASSGPTGGASYNEQFF
size: -; V: TRBV9; D: -; J: TRBJ2-3; DNA: TGTGCCAGCAGCGTAGCCCCCGGTGGGAACGCAGATACGCAGTATTTT; CDR3: CASSVAPGGNADTQYF
size: -; V: TRBV28; D: -; J: TRBJ1-1; DNA: TGTGCCAGCAGTTTACCTGGCAGTAGGAGGAACACTGAAGCTTTCTTT; CDR3: CASSLPGSRRNTEAFF
size: -; V: TRBV4-1; D: -; J: TRBJ2-1; DNA: TGCGCCAGCAGCCAAGGGACATCCTACAATGAGCAGTTCTTC; CDR3: CASSQGTSYNEQFF
size: -; V: TRBV10-2; D: -; J: TRBJ2-7; DNA: TGCGCCAGCAGTGACCAGGGAATTAGCTACGAGCAGTACTTC; CDR3: CASSDQGISYEQYF
size: once; V: TRBV29-1; D: TRBD2; J: TRBJ2-1; DNA: TGCAGCGTTGAAGATCGAGGGACTAGCGGGGGGAGGGCACAGTTCTTC; CDR3: CSVEDRGTSGGRAQFF
size: -; V: TRBV2; D: -; J: TRBJ2-3; DNA: TGTGCCAGCAGAGCCCGGGGGGCGTGGGATACGCAGTATTTT; CDR3: CASRARGAWDTQYF
size: -; V: TRBV19; D: -; J: TRBJ1-2; DNA: TGTGCCAGTAGTATAGGAGGAAGTAAGACTAACTATGGCTACACCTTC; CDR3: CASSIGGSKTNYGYTF
size: once; V: TRBV29-1; D: -; J: TRBJ1-4; DNA: TGCAGCGTGGGGGGGGGAACTAATGAAAAACTGTTTTTT; CDR3: CSVGGGTNEKLFF
size: -; V: TRBV4-2; D: -; J: TRBJ2-1; DNA: TGTGCCAGCAGCCAAGCGTCCTACAATGAGCAGTTCTTC; CDR3: CASSQASYNEQFF
size: -; V: TRBV9; D: TRBD2; J: TRBJ2-3; DNA: TGTGCCAGCAGCGTAGGAGGGAGCGGGGCAGATACGCAGTATTTT; CDR3: CASSVGGSGADTQYF
size: -; V: TRBV7-2; D: -; J: TRBJ2-2; DNA: TGTGCCAGCAGCTTAGACAGGGTCCCCCCCGGGGAGCTGTTTTTT; CDR3: CASSLDRVPPGELFF
size: once; V: TRBV5-1; D: -; J: TRBJ2-2; DNA: TGCGCCAGCAGCTTGGCCCCGGGAGTGCCAGGGGAGCTGTTTTTT; CDR3: CASSLAPGVPGELFF
size: -; V: TRBV4-1; D: TRBD1; J: TRBJ2-7; DNA: TGCGCCAGCAGCCAAGATCCGGACAGGAGGTTCGAGCAGTACTTC; CDR3: CASSQDPDRRFEQYF
size: -; V: TRBV28; D: -; J: TRBJ2-7; DNA: TGTGCCAGTGAGGCGGGAACCTACGAGCAGTACTTC; CDR3: CASEAGTYEQYF
size: -; V: TRBV2; D: -; J: TRBJ1-4; DNA: TGTGCCAGCTGGGTAAGAAGGACGACCGATAATGAAAAACTGTTTTTT; CDR3: CASWVRRTTDNEKLFF
size: -; V: TRBV2; D: -; J: TRBJ2-1; DNA: TGTGCCAGCAGCGATACCTCGTCACTCACCCTCCCACATGAGCAGTTCTTC; CDR3: CASSDTSSLTLPHEQFF
size: once; V: TRBV11-3; D: -; J: TRBJ2-5; DNA: TGTGCCAGCAGCTTGAACCCGGGGGCCCAGTACTTC; CDR3: CASSLNPGAQYF
size: -; V: TRBV6-5; D: -; J: TRBJ1-1; DNA: TGTGCCAGCAGTACTAGGGACACGGTGAACACTGAAGCTTTCTTT; CDR3: CASSTRDTVNTEAFF
size: -; V: TRBV15; D: -; J: TRBJ1-1; DNA: TGTGCCACCAGCAGAGGTGGAGTAGGGACGGGAGCTTTCTTT; CDR3: CATSRGGVGTGAFF
size: -; V: TRBV4-1; D: TRBD2; J: TRBJ2-2; DNA: TGCGCCAGCAGCCAGCGACTAGCGGGAGTCACCGGGGAGCTGTTTTTT; CDR3: CASSQRLAGVTGELFF
size: -; V: TRBV19; D: -; J: TRBJ2-5; DNA: TGTGCCAGTAGTATCCTAGTAGGAGAGACCCAGTACTTC; CDR3: CASSILVGETQYF
size: -; V: TRBV6-6; D: TRBD2; J: TRBJ2-1; DNA: TGTGCCAGCATTCCGACTAGCGGGAGGTACAATGAGCAGTTCTTC; CDR3: CASIPTSGRYNEQFF
size: -; V: TRBV13; D: TRBD1; J: TRBJ1-4; DNA: TGTGCCAGCAGCTCCGGGACAGGGGTTGAAAAACTGTTTTTT; CDR3: CASSSGTGVEKLFF
size: -; V: TRBV19; D: -; J: TRBJ2-4; DNA: TGTGCCAGTAGTAATTCGGTAGCCAAAAACATTCAGTACTTC; CDR3: CASSNSVAKNIQYF
size: -; V: TRBV5-6; D: -; J: TRBJ1-1; DNA: TGTGCCAGCAGCTTGGGTCGGGAGCTAGGGGCTTTCTTT; CDR3: CASSLGRELGAFF
size: once; V: TRBV6-5; D: -; J: TRBJ1-1; DNA: TGTGCCAGCAGTTACACCACAGAGAACACTGAAGCTTTCTTT; CDR3: CASSYTTENTEAFF
size: -; V: TRBV5-1; D: -; J: TRBJ1-4; DNA: TGCGCCAGCAGCTTGGACGGAACAACTAATGAAAAACTGTTTTTT; CDR3: CASSLDGTTNEKLFF
size: -; V: TRBV18; D: TRBD1; J: TRBJ1-4; DNA: TGTGCCAGCTCACCTGGACAGGGGGGTGAAAAACTGTTTTTT; CDR3: CASSPGQGGEKLFF
size: once; V: TRBV30; D: -; J: TRBJ2-7; DNA: TGTGCCTGGGGTTCCTACGAGCAGTACTTC; CDR3: CAWGSYEQYF
size: once; V: TRBV7-9; D: TRBD2; J: TRBJ2-1; DNA: TGTGCCAGCATCCTAGCGGGAGGGCCTGGTGTCGGGGGAGGCAATGAGCAGTTCTTC; CDR3: CASILAGGPGVGGGNEQFF
size: -; V: TRBV29-1; D: -; J: TRBJ2-3; DNA: TGCAGCGTCCTTGGGACCGACGCACACTATAGCACAGATACGCAGTATTTT; CDR3: CSVLGTDAHYSTDTQYF